This T cell receptor beta chain was found in a study of cytomegalovirus exposure and HLA in healthy donors. 13 Jbeta primers and 60 Vbeta primers were used for the PCR. Assay used: immunoSEQ multiplex PCR; TCRdb lists only in-frame clones, some missing. The sample carries roughly 200,000 clones, about three quarters recorded once. The TCR was taken from a man aged 40-49 years in good health and CMV-seronegative. The specimen was PBMCs.

CDR3 sequence: CASSLGGGAGNIQYF. The CDR3, as DNA: TGTGCCAGCAGCTTAGGCGGGGGGGCTGGAAACATTCAGTACTTC. The chain recombines TRBV7-3 with TRBJ2-4; 9 nucleotides line up with TRBD2. Germline CDR1 reads SGHTA; CDR2 reads FQGTGA. V lost 2 bases to trimming and J lost 6 bases; unmatched junction nucleotides: 5. The CDR3 sequence is 15 residues long.